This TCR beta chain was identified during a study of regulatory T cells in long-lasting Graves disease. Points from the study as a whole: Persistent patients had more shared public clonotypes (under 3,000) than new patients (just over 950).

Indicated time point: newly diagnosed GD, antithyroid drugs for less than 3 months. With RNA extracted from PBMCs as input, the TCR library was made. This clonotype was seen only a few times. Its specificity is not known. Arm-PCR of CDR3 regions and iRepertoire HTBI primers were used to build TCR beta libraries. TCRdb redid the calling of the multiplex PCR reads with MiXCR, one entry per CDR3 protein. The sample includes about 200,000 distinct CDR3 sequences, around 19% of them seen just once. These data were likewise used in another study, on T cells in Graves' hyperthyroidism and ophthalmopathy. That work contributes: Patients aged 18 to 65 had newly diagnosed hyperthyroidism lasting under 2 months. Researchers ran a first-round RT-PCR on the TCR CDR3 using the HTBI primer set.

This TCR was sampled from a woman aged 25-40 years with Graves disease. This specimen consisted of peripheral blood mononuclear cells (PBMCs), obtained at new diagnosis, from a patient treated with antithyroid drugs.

The CDR3 is CASGMQRNTGELFF. The CDR3 coding sequence is TGTGCCAGCGGAATGCAGCGAAACACCGGGGAGCTGTTTTTT. The chain recombines TRBV9 with TRBJ2-2; D ambiguous. V was clipped by 7 bases and J by 2 bases, with 12 bases between them. This CDR3 has 14 amino acids. Germline values: CDR1 SGDLS, CDR2 YYNGEE.